This T cell receptor (beta chain) was found in a study of T cell responses to AZD1222 COVID-19 vaccine. Study-wide context: Some second doses came at about 4 weeks and others at about 12 weeks; these were pooled.

Profiling relied on immunoSEQ multiplex PCR, and the TCRdb table lists in-frame clones only, not all of them. Here the sample spans fewer than 200,000 clones, 91% being singletons. Study observations and caveats: Rises in breadth and depth of Spike-specific TCRs came after two AZD1222 doses. Baseline seropositivity occurred in only 5 to 7 AZD1222 recipients. The peak T cell response came first, and repertoires were sampled only after it.

V was cut by 7 bases and J by 1 base, with 10 bases left in between. Germline V CDR1 and CDR2: SNHLY, FYNNEI. CDR3 size: 13 residues. On this clone itself: Its antigen is as yet unknown.

The sequence derives from an adult in good health. Sequencing used peripheral blood, obtained on day 0 of AZD1222 vaccination. This sequence joins TRBV2 and TRBJ2-5; either TRBD1 or TRBD2 may supply D (5 bases each). CDR3 amino acids: CASIRGPQETQYF. DNA for the CDR3: TGTGCCAGCATTCGGGGCCCCCAAGAGACCCAGTACTTC.